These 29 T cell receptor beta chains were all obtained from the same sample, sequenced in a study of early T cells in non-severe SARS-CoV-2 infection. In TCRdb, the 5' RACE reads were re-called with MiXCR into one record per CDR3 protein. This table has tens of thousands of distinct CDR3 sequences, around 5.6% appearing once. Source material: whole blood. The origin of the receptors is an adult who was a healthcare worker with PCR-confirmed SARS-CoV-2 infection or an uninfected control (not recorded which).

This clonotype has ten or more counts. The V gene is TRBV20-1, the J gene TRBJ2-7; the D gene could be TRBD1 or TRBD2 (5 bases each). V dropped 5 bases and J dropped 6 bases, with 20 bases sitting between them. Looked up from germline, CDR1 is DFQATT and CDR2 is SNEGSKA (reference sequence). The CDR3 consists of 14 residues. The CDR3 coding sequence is TGCAGTGCTGGAACCTCAGGGACCCAGACCGAGCAGTACTTC. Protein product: CSAGTSGTQTEQYF.

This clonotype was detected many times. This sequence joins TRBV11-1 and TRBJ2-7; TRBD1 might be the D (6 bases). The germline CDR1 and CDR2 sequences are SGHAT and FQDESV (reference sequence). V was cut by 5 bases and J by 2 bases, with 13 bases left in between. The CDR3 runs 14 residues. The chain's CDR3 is CASSVGTIPYEQYF. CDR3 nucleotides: TGTGCCAGCAGCGTCGGGACAATACCCTACGAGCAGTACTTC.

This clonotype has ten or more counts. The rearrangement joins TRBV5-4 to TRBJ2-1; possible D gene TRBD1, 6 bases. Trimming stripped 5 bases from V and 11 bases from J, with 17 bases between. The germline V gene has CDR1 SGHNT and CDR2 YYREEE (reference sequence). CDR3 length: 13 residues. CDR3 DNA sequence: TGTGCCAGCAGTTCCGCACAGGGAACCCAGCAGTTCTTC. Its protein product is CASSSAQGTQQFF.

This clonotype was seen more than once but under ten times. CDR3 residues: CASRPGQGPNQPQHF. DNA for the CDR3: TGCGCCAGCAGACCTGGACAGGGGCCGAATCAGCCCCAGCATTTT. The chain combines TRBV5-1 with TRBJ1-5, with 9 nucleotides matching TRBD1. Germline V CDR1 and CDR2: SGHRS, YFSETQ. CDR3 length equals 15 residues. Unmatched junction bases numbered 7, after V lost 5 bases and J lost 4 bases.

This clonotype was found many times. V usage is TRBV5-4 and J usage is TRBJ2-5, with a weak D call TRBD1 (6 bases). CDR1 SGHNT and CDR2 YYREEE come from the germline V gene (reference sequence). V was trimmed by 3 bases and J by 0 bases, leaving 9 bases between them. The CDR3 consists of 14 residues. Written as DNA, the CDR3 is TGTGCCAGCAGCTGGGGGCAACACCAAGAGACCCAGTACTTC. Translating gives CASSWGQHQETQYF.

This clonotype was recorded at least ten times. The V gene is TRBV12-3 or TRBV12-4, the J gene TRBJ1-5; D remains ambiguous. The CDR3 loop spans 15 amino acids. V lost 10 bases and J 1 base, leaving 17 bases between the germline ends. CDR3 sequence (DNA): TGTGCCACCTCTGTGAAAGGTGCCAGCAATCAGCCCCAGCATTTT. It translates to CATSVKGASNQPQHF.

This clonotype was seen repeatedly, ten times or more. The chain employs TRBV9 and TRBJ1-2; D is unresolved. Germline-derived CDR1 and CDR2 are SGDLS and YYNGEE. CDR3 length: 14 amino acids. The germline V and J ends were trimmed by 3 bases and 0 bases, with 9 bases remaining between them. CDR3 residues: CASSERATNYGYTF. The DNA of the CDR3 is TGTGCCAGCAGCGAGAGGGCTACTAACTATGGCTACACCTTC.

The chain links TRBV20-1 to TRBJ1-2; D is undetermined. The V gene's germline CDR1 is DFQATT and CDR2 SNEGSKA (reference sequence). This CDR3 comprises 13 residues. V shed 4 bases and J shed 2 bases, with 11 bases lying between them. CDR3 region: CSAMGVDNYGYTF. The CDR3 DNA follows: TGCAGTGCTATGGGCGTCGACAACTATGGCTACACCTTC.

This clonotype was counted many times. In DNA, the CDR3 is TGCAGCGTTGATATAGGGCTGGTGGGGTCAGCTTTCTTT. Its protein product is CSVDIGLVGSAFF. V gene TRBV29-1 combines with J gene TRBJ1-1, with D uncertain. Germline V gene data show CDR1 as SQVTM and CDR2 as ANQGSEA. Deletions cut 3 bases from V and 10 bases from J, with 18 bases between. The CDR3 consists of 13 residues.

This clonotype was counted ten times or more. The chain's CDR3 is CASSTSGVRNEQFF. CDR3 DNA sequence: TGTGCCAGCTCCACTAGCGGGGTGAGGAATGAGCAGTTCTTC. This sequence joins TRBV19 and TRBJ2-1; 10 nucleotides line up with TRBD2. Germline values: CDR1 LNHDA, CDR2 SQIVND (reference sequence). The V segment lost 9 bases and the J segment 7 bases; nucleotides outside the gene matches: 9. This CDR3 is 14 amino acids long.

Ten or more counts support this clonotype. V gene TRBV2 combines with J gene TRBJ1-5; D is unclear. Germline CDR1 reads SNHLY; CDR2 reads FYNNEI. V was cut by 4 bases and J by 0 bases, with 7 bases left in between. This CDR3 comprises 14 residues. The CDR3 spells CASSGQNSNQPQHF. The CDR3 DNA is TGTGCCAGCAGTGGTCAGAATAGCAATCAGCCCCAGCATTTT.

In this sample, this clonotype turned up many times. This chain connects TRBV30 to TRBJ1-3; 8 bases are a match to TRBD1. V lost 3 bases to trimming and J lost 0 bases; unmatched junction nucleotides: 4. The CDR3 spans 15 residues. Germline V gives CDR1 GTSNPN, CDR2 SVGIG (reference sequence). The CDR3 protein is CAWRGQAYSGNTIYF. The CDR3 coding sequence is TGTGCCTGGAGGGGACAGGCCTACTCTGGAAACACCATATATTTT.

The CDR3 loop is CASSLSPEGFSGNTIYF. The DNA for the CDR3 is TGTGCCAGCAGCTTATCCCCCGAGGGATTCTCTGGAAACACCATATATTTT. This chain joins TRBV7-2 and TRBJ1-3; D uncertain. Per germline, CDR1 SGHTA and CDR2 FQGNSA. The CDR3 is made up of 17 amino acids. V was pared by 2 bases and J by 0 bases, with 14 bases between.

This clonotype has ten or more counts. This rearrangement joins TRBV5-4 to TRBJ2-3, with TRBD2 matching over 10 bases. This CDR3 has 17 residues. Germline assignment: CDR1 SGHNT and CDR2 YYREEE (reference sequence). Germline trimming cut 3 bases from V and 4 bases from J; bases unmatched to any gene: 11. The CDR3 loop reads CASSSTRGLAIADTQYF. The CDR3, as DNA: TGTGCCAGCAGCTCCACCAGGGGACTAGCGATCGCAGATACGCAGTATTTT.

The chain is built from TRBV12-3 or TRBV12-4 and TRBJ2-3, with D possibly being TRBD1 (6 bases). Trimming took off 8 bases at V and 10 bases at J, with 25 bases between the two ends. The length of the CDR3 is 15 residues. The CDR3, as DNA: TGTGCCAGCGCCCCCTATTTCGTCGCGAGGACAGCGCAGTATTTT. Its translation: CASAPYFVARTAQYF.

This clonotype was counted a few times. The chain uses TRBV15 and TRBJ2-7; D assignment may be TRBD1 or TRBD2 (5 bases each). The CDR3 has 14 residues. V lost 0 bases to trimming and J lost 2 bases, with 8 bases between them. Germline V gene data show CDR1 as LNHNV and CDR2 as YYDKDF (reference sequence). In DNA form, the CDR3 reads TGTGCCACCAGCAGAGATCAGGGACCCTACGAGCAGTACTTC. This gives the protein CATSRDQGPYEQYF. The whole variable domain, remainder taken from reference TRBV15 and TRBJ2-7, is DAMVIQNPRYQVTQFGKPVTLSCSQTLNHNVMYWYQQKSSQAPKLLFHYYDKDFNNEADTPDNFQSRRPNTSFCFLDIRSPGLGDTAMYLCATSRDQGPYEQYFGPGTRLTVT.

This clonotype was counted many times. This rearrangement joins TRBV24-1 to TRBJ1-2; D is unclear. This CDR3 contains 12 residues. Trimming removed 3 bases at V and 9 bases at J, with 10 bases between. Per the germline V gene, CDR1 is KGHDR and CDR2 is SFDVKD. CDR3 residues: CATSDHERSYTF. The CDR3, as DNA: TGTGCCACCAGTGATCACGAAAGGAGCTACACCTTC.

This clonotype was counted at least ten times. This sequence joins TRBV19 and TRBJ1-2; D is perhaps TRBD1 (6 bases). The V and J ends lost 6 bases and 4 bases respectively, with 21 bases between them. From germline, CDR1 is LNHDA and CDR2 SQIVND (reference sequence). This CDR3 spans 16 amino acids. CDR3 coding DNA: TGTGCCAGTAGATTTCTTAGGACAGCTTCGTCCTATGGCTACACCTTC. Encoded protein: CASRFLRTASSYGYTF.

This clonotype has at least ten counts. The DNA of the CDR3 is TGTGCCAGTAGTAATCGAGGCGAGAAAAACATTCAGTACTTC. Encoded protein: CASSNRGEKNIQYF. The rearrangement links TRBV19 to TRBJ2-4; D remains unclear. The length of the CDR3 is 14 residues. In germline, CDR1 is LNHDA, CDR2 SQIVND (reference sequence). Trimming stripped 4 bases from V and 4 bases from J, with 11 bases between. The complete variable domain, with remaining parts taken from reference TRBV19 and TRBJ2-4, reads DGGITQSPKYLFRKEGQNVTLSCEQNLNHDAMYWYRQDPGQGLRLIYYSQIVNDFQKGDIAEGYSVSREKKESFPLTVTSAQKNPTAFYLCASSNRGEKNIQYFGAGTRLSVL.

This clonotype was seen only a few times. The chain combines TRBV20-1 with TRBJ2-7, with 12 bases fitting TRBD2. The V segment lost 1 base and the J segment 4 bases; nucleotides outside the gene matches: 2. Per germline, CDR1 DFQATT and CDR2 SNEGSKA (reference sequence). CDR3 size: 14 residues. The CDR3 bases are TGCAGTGCTAGAGTTGGGACTAGCGGGTACGAGCAGTACTTC. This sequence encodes CSARVGTSGYEQYF.

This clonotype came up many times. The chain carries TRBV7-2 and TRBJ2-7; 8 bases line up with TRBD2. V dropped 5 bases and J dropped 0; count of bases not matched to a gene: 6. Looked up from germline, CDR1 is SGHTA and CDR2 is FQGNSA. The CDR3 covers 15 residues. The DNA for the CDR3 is TGTGCCAGCAGCCCCACTAGCGGACACTCCTACGAGCAGTACTTC. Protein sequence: CASSPTSGHSYEQYF.

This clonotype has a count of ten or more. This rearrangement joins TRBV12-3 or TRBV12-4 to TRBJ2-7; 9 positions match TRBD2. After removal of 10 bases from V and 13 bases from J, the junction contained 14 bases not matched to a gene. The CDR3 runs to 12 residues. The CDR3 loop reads CATKEASGAHYF. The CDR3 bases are TGTGCCACCAAGGAGGCTAGCGGGGCCCACTACTTC.

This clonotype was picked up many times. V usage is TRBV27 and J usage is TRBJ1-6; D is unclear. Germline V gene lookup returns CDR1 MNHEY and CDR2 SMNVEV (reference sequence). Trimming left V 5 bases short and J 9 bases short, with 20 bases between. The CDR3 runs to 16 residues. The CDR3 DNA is TGTGCCAGCAGTCGACGGTGGCCCGGGGATAGTTCACCCCTCCACTTT. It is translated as CASSRRWPGDSSPLHF.

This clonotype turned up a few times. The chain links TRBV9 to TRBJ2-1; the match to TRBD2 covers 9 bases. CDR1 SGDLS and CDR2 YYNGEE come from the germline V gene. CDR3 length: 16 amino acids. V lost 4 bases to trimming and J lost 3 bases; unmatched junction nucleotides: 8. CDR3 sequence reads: CASSPRGLAFYNEQFF. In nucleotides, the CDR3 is TGTGCCAGCAGCCCAAGGGGACTAGCATTCTACAATGAGCAGTTCTTC.

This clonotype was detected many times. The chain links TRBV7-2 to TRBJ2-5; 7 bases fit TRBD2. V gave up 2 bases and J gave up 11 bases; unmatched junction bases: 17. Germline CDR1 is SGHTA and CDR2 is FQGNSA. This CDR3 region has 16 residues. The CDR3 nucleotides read TGTGCCAGCAGCTTAAGGGGAGCGGGGAAGAGCCCCAAACAGTACTTC. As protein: CASSLRGAGKSPKQYF.

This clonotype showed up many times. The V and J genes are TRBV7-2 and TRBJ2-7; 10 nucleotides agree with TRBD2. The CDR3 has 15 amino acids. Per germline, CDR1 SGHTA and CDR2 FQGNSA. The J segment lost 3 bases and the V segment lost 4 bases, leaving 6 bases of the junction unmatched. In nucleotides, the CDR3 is TGTGCCAGCAGCTCCCGGACTAGCGGATACTACGAGCAGTACTTC. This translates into CASSSRTSGYYEQYF.

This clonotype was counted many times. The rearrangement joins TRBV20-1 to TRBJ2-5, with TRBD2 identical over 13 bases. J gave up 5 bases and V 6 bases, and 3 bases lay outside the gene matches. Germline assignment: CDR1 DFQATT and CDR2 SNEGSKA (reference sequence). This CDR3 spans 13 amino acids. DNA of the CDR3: TGCAGTGCCCCGACTAGCGGGGGGGAGACCCAGTACTTC. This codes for CSAPTSGGETQYF.

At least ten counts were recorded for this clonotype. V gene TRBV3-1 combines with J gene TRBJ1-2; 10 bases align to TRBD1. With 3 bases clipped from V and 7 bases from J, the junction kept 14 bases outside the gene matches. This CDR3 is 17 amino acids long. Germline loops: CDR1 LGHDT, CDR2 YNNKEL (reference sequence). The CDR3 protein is CASSHWDRGTRAGGYTF. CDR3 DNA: TGTGCCAGCAGCCACTGGGACAGGGGAACTCGGGCCGGTGGCTACACCTTC.

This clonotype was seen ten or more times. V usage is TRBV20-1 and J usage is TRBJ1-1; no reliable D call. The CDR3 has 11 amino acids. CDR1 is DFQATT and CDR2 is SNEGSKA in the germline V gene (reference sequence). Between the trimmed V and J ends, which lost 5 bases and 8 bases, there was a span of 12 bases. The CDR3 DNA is TGCAGTGCTGAACAAGACGGGGAAGCTTTCTTT. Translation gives CSAEQDGEAFF.